A single sample is the source of the 9 T cell receptor beta chains below, sequenced in a study of blood T cells in healthy people across ages. Primers used in a second PCR of roughly 6 to 12 cycles were a sample-barcoded 5' primer and a J-beta primer mix. Using its own MiXCR run on the 5' RACE reads, TCRdb lists one record per CDR3 protein. This table holds around 970,000 distinct CDR3 sequences, roughly 51% found once. The sample was blood. The origin of the receptors is a woman aged 55-70 years in good health.

The chain employs TRBV13 and TRBJ2-1, with 9 bases matching TRBD1. After removal of 5 bases from V and 2 bases from J, the junction contained 7 bases not matched to a gene. Germline CDR1 and CDR2: PRHDT and FYEKMQ (reference sequence). This CDR3 region has 16 residues. The CDR3 bases are TGTGCCAGCAGCCCTCTGGGACAGGGTACCTACAATGAGCAGTTCTTC. Its translation is CASSPLGQGTYNEQFF.

The chain recombines TRBV5-1 with TRBJ2-7; no reliable D call. The CDR3 has 13 residues. V lost 1 base, J lost 3 bases, and 8 bases lay in between. The germline V gene has CDR1 SGHRS and CDR2 YFSETQ. The CDR3 protein is CASSLSTDYEQYF. CDR3 DNA: TGCGCCAGCAGCTTGTCTACAGACTACGAGCAGTACTTC. The full variable domain, its missing parts supplied by reference TRBV5-1 and TRBJ2-7, is KAGVTQTPRYLIKTRGQQVTLSCSPISGHRSVSWYQQTPGQGLQFLFEYFSETQRNKGNFPGRFSGRQFSNSRSEMNVSTLELGDSALYLCASSLSTDYEQYFGPGTRLTVT.

This clonotype occurred a few times. The genes are TRBV3-1 and TRBJ2-7; D unclear. V lost 1 base, J lost 5 bases, and 6 bases lay in between. The CDR3 is 12 amino acids. The germline gives CDR1 LGHDT, CDR2 YNNKEL (reference sequence). DNA for the CDR3: TGTGCCAGCAGCCAAGCGGTACACGAGCAGTACTTC. Encoded protein: CASSQAVHEQYF.

The chain joins TRBV29-1 to TRBJ2-1, with 9 bases aligning to TRBD2. This CDR3 is built from 14 residues. CDR1 and CDR2 (germline): SQVTM, ANQGSEA. The trim removed 2 bases at V and 8 bases at J, leaving 7 bases unmatched. DNA for the CDR3: TGCAGCGTTGAAAGGGGGGCGGGAGGGGATGAGCAGTTCTTC. Its translation: CSVERGAGGDEQFF.

The CDR3 nucleotides are TGCAGTGCCTTCGGACAGATCGGGGATCAGCCCCAGCATTTT. Its protein is CSAFGQIGDQPQHF. The chain couples TRBV20-1 to TRBJ1-5; a weak D match, TRBD1 (6 bases). Trimming took off 6 bases at V and 5 bases at J, with 17 bases between the two ends. This CDR3 has 14 amino acids. CDR1 is DFQATT and CDR2 is SNEGSKA in the germline V gene (reference sequence).

The CDR3 is CASSYDQVVETQYF. CDR3 DNA sequence: TGTGCCAGCAGTTATGATCAGGTGGTGGAGACCCAGTACTTC. This sequence joins TRBV6-2 or TRBV6-3 and TRBJ2-5; D ambiguous. Between the trimmed V and J ends, which lost 3 bases and 5 bases, there was a span of 13 bases. The germline V gene has CDR1 MNHEY and CDR2 SVGEGT. This CDR3 is 14 amino acids long.

Points on this clonotype: An end of the junction does not agree with germline; a read error may underlie this. The chain couples TRBV9 to TRBJ1-1; 7 nucleotides align to TRBD1. The V gene's germline CDR1 is SGDLS and CDR2 YYNGEE. This CDR3 spans 13 amino acids. The CDR3 region has the DNA TGCGCCAGCAGTCCTGACAGGGCCACTGAAGCTTTCTTT. It codes for CASSPDRATEAFF.

The CDR3 protein is CASSPMGQGETQYF. The CDR3 DNA reads TGTGCCAGCAGCCCTATGGGACAGGGGGAGACCCAGTACTTC. The chain links TRBV12-3 or TRBV12-4 to TRBJ2-5, with 10 bases that match TRBD1. This CDR3 spans 14 amino acids. With 6 bases clipped from V and 5 bases from J, the junction kept 6 bases outside the gene matches.

This clonotype was detected only once. The chain is built from TRBV9 and TRBJ2-1; possibly TRBD1 or TRBD2 for D (6 bases each). The length of the CDR3 is 12 residues. V was cut by 3 bases and J by 10 bases, with 11 bases left in between. CDR1 SGDLS and CDR2 YYNGEE come from the germline V gene. CDR3 residues: CASSARGREQFF. Here the CDR3 DNA reads TGTGCCAGCAGCGCTCGGGGGCGGGAGCAGTTCTTC.